Listed below are T cell receptor beta chains from one sample, sequenced in a study of T cells after yellow fever vaccination. TCRdb reanalysed the 5' RACE reads using MiXCR and keeps one entry per CDR3 protein. The sample includes 25,000 to 35,000 distinct CDR3 sequences, about 4.4% of them seen just once. Sequencing was performed on CD8+ T cells sorted from PBMCs, taken 5 days after the yellow fever booster vaccination. Every receptor here comes from a man aged 30-40 years who received the YFV17D yellow fever vaccine. CDR3s include the opening cysteine and the closing phenylalanine or tryptophan. The order of the fields is clone size, D gene, V gene, J gene, CDR3 DNA, CDR3 protein. D genes are given only for firm matches. Expanded clones get a size class; other rows say once, few or many, or leave the size out.

>many|NA|TRBV11-2|TRBJ2-5
TGTGCCAGCAGCAACGAGATCCAAGAGACCCAGTACTTC
CASSNEIQETQYF
>many|NA|TRBV2|TRBJ2-5
TGTGCCAGCAACCCGACGTGGGGAGAGACCCAGTACTTC
CASNPTWGETQYF
>NA|NA|TRBV9|TRBJ2-3
TGTGCCAGCAGTCTAGGGGACATGGGCACAGATACGCAGTATTTT
CASSLGDMGTDTQYF
>many|NA|TRBV28|TRBJ2-7
TGTGCCAGCAGTTTGGGGGTACCTCCCTACGAGCAGTACTTC
CASSLGVPPYEQYF
>many|NA|TRBV12-3/TRBV12-4|TRBJ2-1
TGTGCCAGCAGCCTCTCCGGGGAGCAGTTCTTC
CASSLSGEQFF
>many|NA|TRBV7-9|TRBJ2-1
TGTGCCAGCAGCCCCCAGGGTCTTCTTGAGCAGTTCTTC
CASSPQGLLEQFF
>many|NA|TRBV19|TRBJ1-2
TGTGCCAGTAGTGTGGCAAGCCTATCCGGCTACACCTTC
CASSVASLSGYTF
>many|NA|TRBV30|TRBJ2-3
TGTGCCTGGCACCTGGGGGGAGATACGCAGTATTTT
CAWHLGGDTQYF
>many|TRBD2|TRBV27|TRBJ2-1
TGTGCCAGCAGTTTAACGGGACTAGCGGGACTGGGGAGGAATGAGCAGTTCTTC
CASSLTGLAGLGRNEQFF
>many|NA|TRBV11-3|TRBJ2-1
TGTGCCAGCAGCTTCCGGGCCAATGAGCAGTTCTTC
CASSFRANEQFF
>many|TRBD1|TRBV20-1|TRBJ2-7
TGCAGTGCCACCAGGGACAGAACCTACGAGCAGTACTTC
CSATRDRTYEQYF
>many|NA|TRBV11-2|TRBJ2-7
TGTGCCAGCAGCTTAGATTTAGGGGGGGGGTCCTACGAGCAGTACTTC
CASSLDLGGGSYEQYF
>many|TRBD1|TRBV29-1|TRBJ2-4
TGCAGCGTTGAAGGCCAGACAGGGGAGGCCAAAAACATTCAGTACTTC
CSVEGQTGEAKNIQYF
>few|NA|TRBV7-9|TRBJ2-7
TGTGCCAGCGACCGGGTTGGCTACGAGCAGTACTTC
CASDRVGYEQYF
>many|NA|TRBV15|TRBJ2-3
TGTGCCACCAGCAGATCTCCAATGGGTTACACAGATACGCAGTATTTT
CATSRSPMGYTDTQYF
>many|TRBD2|TRBV20-1|TRBJ2-3
TGCAGTGCATTCGGGACTAGCGGGCCGGCAGATACGCAGTATTTT
CSAFGTSGPADTQYF
>many|TRBD2|TRBV29-1|TRBJ2-1
TGCAGCGTTGAAGATCTTCTCGGGGGGAGGGCCCCGGATGAGCAGTTCTTC
CSVEDLLGGRAPDEQFF
>many|NA|TRBV5-4|TRBJ2-7
TGTGCCAGCAGCTTCCAGGGTTCGGCTCCTTACGAGCAGTACTTC
CASSFQGSAPYEQYF
>many|NA|TRBV11-2|TRBJ2-1
TGTGCCAGCAGCTCCCCGTTGTGGCAGTTCTTC
CASSSPLWQFF